Listed here are 3 T cell receptor beta chains from one sample, sequenced in a study of cytomegalovirus exposure and HLA in healthy donors. The primer mix had 60 Vbeta and 13 Jbeta primers. TCRdb keeps only in-frame clones here, not all; method: immunoSEQ multiplex PCR. The sample carries 210,000 or so clones, approximately 82% recorded once. Sequenced material: PBMCs. These receptors were taken from a man aged 18 to 30 in good health and CMV-seronegative.

J is TRBJ2-7 and V is TRBV7-9, with D maybe TRBD1 (8 bases). CDR1 is SEHNR and CDR2 is FQNEAQ in the germline V gene (reference sequence). The ends were cut back, 4 bases at V and 5 bases at J, with 15 bases in the middle. This CDR3 has 14 residues. The DNA for the CDR3 is TGTGCCAGCAGCTCACAGGGGGGGCAGAACGAGCAGTACTTC. Translated, it gives CASSSQGGQNEQYF.

This clone was picked up a small number of times. V is TRBV28 and J is TRBJ2-3, with 7 nucleotides matching TRBD1. This CDR3 has 15 amino acids. CDR1 is MDHEN, CDR2 SYDVKM, per germline. J lost 2 bases, V lost 6 bases, and 8 bases had no gene match. CDR3 DNA: TGTGCCAGCAGACGACGGGACAGACACACAGATACGCAGTATTTT. Its protein product is CASRRRDRHTDTQYF.

This chain joins TRBV5-1 and TRBJ2-1; a possible D gene is TRBD2 (6 bases). CDR1 is SGHRS and CDR2 is YFSETQ in the germline V gene. Trimming shortened V by 2 bases and J by 7 bases, and 10 bases separated the two germline ends. The CDR3 has 13 amino acids. CDR3 region: CASSFWGGNEQFF. The CDR3 nucleotides read TGCGCCAGCAGCTTCTGGGGAGGTAATGAGCAGTTCTTC.